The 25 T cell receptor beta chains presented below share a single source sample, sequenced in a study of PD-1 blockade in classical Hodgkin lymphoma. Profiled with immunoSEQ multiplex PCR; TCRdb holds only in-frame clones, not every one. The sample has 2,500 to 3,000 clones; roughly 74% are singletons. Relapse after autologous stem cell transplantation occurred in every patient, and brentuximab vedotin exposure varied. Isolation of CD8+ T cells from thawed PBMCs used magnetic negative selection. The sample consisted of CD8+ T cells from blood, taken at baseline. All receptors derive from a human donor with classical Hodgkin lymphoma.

CDR3 DNA sequence: TGTGCCAGCAGCCAAGGACTAGCGGGACAGCGCTACTCTGGAAACACCATATATTTT. It yields the protein CASSQGLAGQRYSGNTIYF. The V gene is TRBV4-2, the J gene TRBJ1-3; the match to TRBD1 covers 7 bases. The trim removed 1 base at V and 0 bases at J, leaving 12 bases unmatched. The CDR3 has 19 residues. Germline CDR1 LGHNA, CDR2 YNFKEQ.

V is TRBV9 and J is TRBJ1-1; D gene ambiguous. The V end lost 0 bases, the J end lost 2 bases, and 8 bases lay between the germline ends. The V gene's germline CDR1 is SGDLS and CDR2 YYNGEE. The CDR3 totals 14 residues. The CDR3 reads CASSVAGSNTEAFF. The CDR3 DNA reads TGTGCCAGCAGCGTAGCAGGATCAAACACTGAAGCTTTCTTT.

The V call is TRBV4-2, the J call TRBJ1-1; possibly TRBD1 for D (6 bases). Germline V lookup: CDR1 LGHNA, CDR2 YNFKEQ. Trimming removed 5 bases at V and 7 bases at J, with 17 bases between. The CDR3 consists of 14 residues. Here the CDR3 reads CASSLGPGAIEAFF. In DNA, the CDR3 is TGTGCCAGCAGCTTGGGGCCAGGGGCTATTGAAGCTTTCTTT.

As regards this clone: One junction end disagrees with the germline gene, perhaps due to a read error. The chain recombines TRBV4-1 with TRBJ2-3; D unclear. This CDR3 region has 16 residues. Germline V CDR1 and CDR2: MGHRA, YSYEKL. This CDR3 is CASSQVWAAPPDTQYF. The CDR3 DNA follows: TGTGCCAGCAGCCAAGTGTGGGCCGCCCCTCCAGATACGCAGTATTTT.

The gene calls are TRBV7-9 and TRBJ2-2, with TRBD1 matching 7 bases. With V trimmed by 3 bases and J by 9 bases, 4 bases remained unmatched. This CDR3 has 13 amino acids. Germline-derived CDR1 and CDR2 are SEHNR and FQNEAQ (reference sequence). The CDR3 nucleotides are TGTGCCAGCAGCTTTGACAGGGACAGGGAGCTGTTTTTT. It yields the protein CASSFDRDRELFF.

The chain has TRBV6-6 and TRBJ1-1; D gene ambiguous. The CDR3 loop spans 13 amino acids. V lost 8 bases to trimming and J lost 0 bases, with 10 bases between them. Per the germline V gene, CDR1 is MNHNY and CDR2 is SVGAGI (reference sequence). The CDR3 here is CASQVRMNTEAFF. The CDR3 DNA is TGTGCCAGCCAAGTTCGGATGAACACTGAAGCTTTCTTT.

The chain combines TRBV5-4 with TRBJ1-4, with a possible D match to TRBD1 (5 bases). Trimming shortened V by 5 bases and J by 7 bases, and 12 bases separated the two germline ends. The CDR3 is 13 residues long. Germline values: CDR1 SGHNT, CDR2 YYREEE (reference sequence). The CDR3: CASSVLGGEKLFF. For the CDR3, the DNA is TGTGCCAGCAGTGTACTCGGGGGTGAAAAACTGTTTTTT.

CDR3 amino acids: CASSQDRQPQHF. In nucleotides, the CDR3 is TGTGCCAGCAGCCAAGATAGACAGCCCCAGCATTTT. The chain employs TRBV21-1 and TRBJ1-5. TRBV21-1 is an annotated pseudogene. This CDR3 contains 12 residues.

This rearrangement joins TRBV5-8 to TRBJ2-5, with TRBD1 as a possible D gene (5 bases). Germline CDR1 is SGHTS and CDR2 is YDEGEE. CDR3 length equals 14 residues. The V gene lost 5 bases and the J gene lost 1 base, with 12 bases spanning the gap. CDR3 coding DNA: TGTGCCAGCAGGATTCACAGGAGCCAAGAGACCCAGTACTTC. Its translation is CASRIHRSQETQYF.

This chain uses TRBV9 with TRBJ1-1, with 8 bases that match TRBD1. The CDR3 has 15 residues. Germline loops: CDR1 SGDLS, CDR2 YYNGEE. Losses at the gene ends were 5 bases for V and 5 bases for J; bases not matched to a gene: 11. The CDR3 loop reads CASRGSGGAGTEAFF. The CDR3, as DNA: TGTGCCAGCAGGGGATCAGGGGGCGCTGGGACTGAAGCTTTCTTT.

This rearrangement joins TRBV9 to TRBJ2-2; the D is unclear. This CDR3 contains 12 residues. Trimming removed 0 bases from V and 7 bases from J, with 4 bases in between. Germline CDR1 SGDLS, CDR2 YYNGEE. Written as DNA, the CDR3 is TGTGCCAGCAGCGTAGTTGACGGGGAGCTGTTTTTT. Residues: CASSVVDGELFF.

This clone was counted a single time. In nucleotides, the CDR3 is TGTGCCAGCAGCGTAGCGGGGGCCACCCAAGAGACCCAGTACTTC. This gives the protein CASSVAGATQETQYF. This chain links TRBV9 with TRBJ2-5, with D possibly called TRBD1 or TRBD2 (6 bases each). The CDR3 has 15 amino acids. The V gene lost 0 bases and the J gene lost 1 base, with 10 bases spanning the gap. Germline V gives CDR1 SGDLS, CDR2 YYNGEE.

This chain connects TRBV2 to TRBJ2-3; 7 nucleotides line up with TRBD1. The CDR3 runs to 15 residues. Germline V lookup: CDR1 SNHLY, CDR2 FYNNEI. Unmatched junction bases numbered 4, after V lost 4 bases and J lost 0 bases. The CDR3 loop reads CASSVDRASTDTQYF. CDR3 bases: TGTGCCAGCAGTGTTGACAGGGCTAGCACAGATACGCAGTATTTT. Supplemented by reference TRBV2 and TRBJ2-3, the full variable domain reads EPEVTQTPSHQVTQMGQEVILRCVPISNHLYFYWYRQILGQKVEFLVSFYNNEISEKSEIFDDQFSVERPDGSNFTLKIRSTKLEDSAMYFCASSVDRASTDTQYFGPGTRLTVL.

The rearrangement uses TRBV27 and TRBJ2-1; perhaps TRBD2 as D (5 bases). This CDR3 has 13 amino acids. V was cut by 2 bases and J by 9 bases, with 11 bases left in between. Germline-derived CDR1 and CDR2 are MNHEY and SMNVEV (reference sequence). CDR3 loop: CASSLGWRAEQFF. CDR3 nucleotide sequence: TGTGCCAGCAGTTTAGGATGGCGGGCTGAGCAGTTCTTC.

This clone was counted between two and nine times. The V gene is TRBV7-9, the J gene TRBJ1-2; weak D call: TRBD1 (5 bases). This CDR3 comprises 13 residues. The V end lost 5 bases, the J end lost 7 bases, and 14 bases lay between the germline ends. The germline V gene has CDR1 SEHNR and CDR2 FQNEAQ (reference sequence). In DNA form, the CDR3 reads TGTGCCAGCAGCCCGCTGGGGGGGACTGGCTACACCTTC. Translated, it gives CASSPLGGTGYTF.

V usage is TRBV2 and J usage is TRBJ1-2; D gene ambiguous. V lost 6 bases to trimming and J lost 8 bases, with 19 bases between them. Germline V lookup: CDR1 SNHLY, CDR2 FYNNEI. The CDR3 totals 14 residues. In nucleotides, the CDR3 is TGTGCCAGCAGAACCGGAGAGAGGGCTGGGGGCTACACCTTC. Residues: CASRTGERAGGYTF.

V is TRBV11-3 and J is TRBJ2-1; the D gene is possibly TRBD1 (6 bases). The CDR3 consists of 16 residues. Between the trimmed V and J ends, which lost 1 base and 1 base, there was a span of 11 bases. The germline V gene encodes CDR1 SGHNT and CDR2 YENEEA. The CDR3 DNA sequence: TGTGCCAGCAGCTTAGTAACAGGGAAATCCTACAATGAGCAGTTCTTC. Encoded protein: CASSLVTGKSYNEQFF.

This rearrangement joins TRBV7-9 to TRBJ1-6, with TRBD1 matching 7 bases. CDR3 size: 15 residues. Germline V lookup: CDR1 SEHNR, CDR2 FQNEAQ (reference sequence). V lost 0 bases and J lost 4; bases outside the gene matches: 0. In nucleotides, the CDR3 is TGTGCCAGCAGCTTAGCGGGACAGTATAATTCACCCCTCCACTTT. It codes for CASSLAGQYNSPLHF.

The chain's CDR3 is CASSYLGYDTQYF. The DNA of the CDR3 is TGTGCCAGCAGTTACTTGGGGTACGATACGCAGTATTTT. The chain carries TRBV6-5 and TRBJ2-3; D gene uncertain. Germline CDR1 MNHEY, CDR2 SVGAGI. V gave up 1 base and J gave up 6 bases, with 8 bases separating them. CDR3 size: 13 residues.

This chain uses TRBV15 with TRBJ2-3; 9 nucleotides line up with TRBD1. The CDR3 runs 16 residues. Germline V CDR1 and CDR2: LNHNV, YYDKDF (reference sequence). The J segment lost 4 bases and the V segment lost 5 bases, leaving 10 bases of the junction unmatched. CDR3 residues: CATSPTTGGVADTQYF. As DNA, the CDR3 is TGTGCCACCAGCCCAACTACAGGGGGCGTCGCAGATACGCAGTATTTT.

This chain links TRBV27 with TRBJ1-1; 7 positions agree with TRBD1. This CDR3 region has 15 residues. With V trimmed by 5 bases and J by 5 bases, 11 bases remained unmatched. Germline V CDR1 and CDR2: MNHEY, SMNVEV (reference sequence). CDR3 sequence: CASSPRQGIKTEAFF. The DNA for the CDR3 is TGTGCCAGCAGTCCACGACAGGGAATAAAGACTGAAGCTTTCTTT.

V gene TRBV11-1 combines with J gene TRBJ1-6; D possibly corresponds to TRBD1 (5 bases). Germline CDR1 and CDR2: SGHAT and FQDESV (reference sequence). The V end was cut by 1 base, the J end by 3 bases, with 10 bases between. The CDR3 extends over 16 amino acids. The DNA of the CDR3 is TGTGCCAGCAGCTTAGAGGGGCGTAGCTATAATTCACCCCTCCACTTT. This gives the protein CASSLEGRSYNSPLHF.

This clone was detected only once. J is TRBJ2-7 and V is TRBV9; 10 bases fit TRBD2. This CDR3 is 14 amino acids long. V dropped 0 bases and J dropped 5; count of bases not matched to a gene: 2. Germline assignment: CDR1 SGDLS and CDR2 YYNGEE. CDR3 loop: CASSVAGTSDEQYF. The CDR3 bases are TGTGCCAGCAGCGTAGCGGGGACTAGCGACGAGCAGTACTTC. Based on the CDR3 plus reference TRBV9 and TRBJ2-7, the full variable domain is DSGVTQTPKHLITATGQRVTLRCSPRSGDLSVYWYQQSLDQGLQFLIQYYNGEERAKGNILERFSAQQFPDLHSELNLSSLELGDSALYFCASSVAGTSDEQYFGPGTRLTVT.

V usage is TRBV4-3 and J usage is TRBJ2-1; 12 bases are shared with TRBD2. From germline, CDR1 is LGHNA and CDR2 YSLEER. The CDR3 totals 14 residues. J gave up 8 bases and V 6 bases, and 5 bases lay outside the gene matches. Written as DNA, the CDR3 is TGCGCCAGCAGGAGACTAGCGGGGGTCCATGAGCAGTTCTTC. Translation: CASRRLAGVHEQFF.

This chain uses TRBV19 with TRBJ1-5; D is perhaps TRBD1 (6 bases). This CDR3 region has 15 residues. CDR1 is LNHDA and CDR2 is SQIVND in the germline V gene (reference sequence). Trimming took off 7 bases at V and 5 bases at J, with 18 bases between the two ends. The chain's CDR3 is CASTPDSLEDQPQHF. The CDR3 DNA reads TGTGCCAGTACCCCGGACAGCTTGGAGGATCAGCCCCAGCATTTT.